This TCR beta chain was observed in a study of T cell responses to AZD1222 COVID-19 vaccine. Sequenced by immunoSEQ multiplex PCR; TCRdb stores in-frame clones only, minus some. The sample holds 80,000 to 90,000 clones, over 85% seen once. This clone has just one count. The ends lost 2 bases at V and 4 bases at J; junction bases unmatched: 5. This CDR3 is 15 amino acids long. The V gene's germline CDR1 is SGHRS and CDR2 YFSETQ. This sequence joins TRBV5-1 and TRBJ2-2, with 7 bases matching TRBD1. The starting material was peripheral blood, obtained on day 0 of AZD1222 vaccination. This TCR derives from an adult in good health. DNA of the CDR3: TGCGCCAGCAGCTTTATGACAGGGAGCACCGGGGAGCTGTTTTTT. Translated: CASSFMTGSTGELFF.